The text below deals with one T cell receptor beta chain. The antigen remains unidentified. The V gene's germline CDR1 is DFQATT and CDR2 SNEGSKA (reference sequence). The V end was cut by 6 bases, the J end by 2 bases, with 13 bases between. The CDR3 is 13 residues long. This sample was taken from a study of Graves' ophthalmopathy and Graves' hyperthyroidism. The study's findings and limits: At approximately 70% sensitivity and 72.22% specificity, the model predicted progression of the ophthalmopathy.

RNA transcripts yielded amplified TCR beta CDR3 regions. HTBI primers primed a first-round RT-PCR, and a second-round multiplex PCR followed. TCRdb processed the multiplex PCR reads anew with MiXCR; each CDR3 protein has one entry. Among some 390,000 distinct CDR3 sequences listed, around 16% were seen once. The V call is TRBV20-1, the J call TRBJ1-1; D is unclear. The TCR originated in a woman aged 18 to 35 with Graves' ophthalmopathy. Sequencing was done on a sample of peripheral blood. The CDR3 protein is CSAQRQANTEAFF. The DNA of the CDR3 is TGCAGTGCCCAGAGGCAGGCCAACACTGAAGCTTTCTTT.